This T cell receptor beta chain was obtained from a study of shared T cell receptors in the human thymus. The CDR3 has 14 residues. V was clipped by 6 bases and J by 1 base; unmatched bases: 5. CDR1 and CDR2 (germline): SGHTA, FQGTGA. The method was immunoSEQ multiplex PCR; TCRdb's version includes in-frame clones alone and lacks a portion of them. The table shows almost 550,000 clones, with approximately 80% occurring only once. The data were also submitted as part of a second study, on human thymus T cells. As that report states: Resections that were taken during corrective heart surgery supplied the thymus tissue. Within thymic and blood repertoires, V and J gene usage appeared to be biased. Related work found strong thymic repertoire overlap between unrelated individuals.

The sequence derives from a boy younger than two with a congenital heart defect. Source material: thymocytes. This sequence joins TRBV7-3 and TRBJ1-1; TRBD1 matches at 7 bases. The CDR3 region is CASRAGGGNTEAFF. The CDR3 coding sequence is TGTGCCAGCAGAGCAGGGGGAGGGAACACTGAAGCTTTCTTT.